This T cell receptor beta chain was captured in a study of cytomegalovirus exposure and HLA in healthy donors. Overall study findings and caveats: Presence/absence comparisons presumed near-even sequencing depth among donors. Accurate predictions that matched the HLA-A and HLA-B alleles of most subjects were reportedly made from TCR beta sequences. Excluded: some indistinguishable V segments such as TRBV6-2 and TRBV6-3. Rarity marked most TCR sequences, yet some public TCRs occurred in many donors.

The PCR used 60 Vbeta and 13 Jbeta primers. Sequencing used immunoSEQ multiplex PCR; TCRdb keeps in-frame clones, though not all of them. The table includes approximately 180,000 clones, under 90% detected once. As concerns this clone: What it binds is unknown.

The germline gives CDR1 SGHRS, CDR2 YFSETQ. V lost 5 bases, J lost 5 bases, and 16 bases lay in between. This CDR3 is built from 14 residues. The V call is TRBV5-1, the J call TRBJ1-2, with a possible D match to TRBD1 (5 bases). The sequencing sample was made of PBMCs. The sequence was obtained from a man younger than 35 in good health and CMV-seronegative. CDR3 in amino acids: CASREEGSRYGYTF. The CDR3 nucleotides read TGCGCCAGCAGGGAGGAGGGGTCACGGTATGGCTACACCTTC.